A selection of T cell receptor beta chains follows, all from one sample in a study of T cells in Graves' hyperthyroidism and ophthalmopathy. TCRdb re-derived calls from the multiplex PCR reads in MiXCR, one entry per CDR3 protein. This table holds about 560,000 distinct CDR3 sequences, around 13% found once. Sequencing input: blood. All receptors come from a woman aged 40 to 55 with Graves' hyperthyroidism. The CDR3 runs from the conserved cysteine through the conserved F or W. Clone size is stated in some rows and not others, as once, few, many or a class when expanded.

j_gene: TRBJ1-1; v_gene: TRBV9; abundance: few; CDR3aa: CASSTPGTGGSFEAFF
j_gene: TRBJ2-7; v_gene: TRBV27; abundance: many; CDR3aa: CASSSSSAGGNEQYF
j_gene: TRBJ2-7; v_gene: TRBV28; abundance: many; CDR3aa: CASRIQGYEQYF
j_gene: TRBJ2-1; v_gene: TRBV7-9; abundance: few; CDR3aa: CASSLAEGQHNEQFF
j_gene: TRBJ1-2; v_gene: TRBV5-1; abundance: few; CDR3aa: CASSLEGMGYTF
j_gene: TRBJ2-7; v_gene: TRBV5-1; abundance: many; CDR3aa: CASSEQGEQYF
j_gene: TRBJ2-3; v_gene: TRBV24-1; abundance: NA; CDR3aa: CATSDPGTSGSNTQYF
j_gene: TRBJ1-1; v_gene: TRBV28; abundance: NA; CDR3aa: CASKEGLTEAFF
j_gene: TRBJ1-5; v_gene: TRBV28; abundance: many; CDR3aa: CASRSSGIGNQPQHF
j_gene: TRBJ2-3; v_gene: TRBV5-1; abundance: many; CDR3aa: CASSRQGGTDTQYF
j_gene: TRBJ1-5; v_gene: TRBV6-5; abundance: few; CDR3aa: CASSYPETGNSNQPQHF
j_gene: TRBJ1-3; v_gene: TRBV19; abundance: NA; CDR3aa: CASRPSTGTGNTIYF
j_gene: TRBJ2-7; v_gene: TRBV5-1; abundance: many; CDR3aa: CASSLDGTGGYEQYF
j_gene: TRBJ2-3; v_gene: TRBV5-1; abundance: NA; CDR3aa: CASSLTSGSNTQYF
j_gene: TRBJ1-2; v_gene: TRBV18; abundance: many; CDR3aa: CASSPVGDYGYTF
j_gene: TRBJ1-2; v_gene: TRBV28; abundance: NA; CDR3aa: CASSLSPRVAGYTF
j_gene: TRBJ1-1; v_gene: TRBV2; abundance: many; CDR3aa: CASSGRGKGEAFF
j_gene: TRBJ2-7; v_gene: TRBV7-9; abundance: many; CDR3aa: CASSLEGGNPYEQYF
j_gene: TRBJ2-3; v_gene: TRBV7-9; abundance: many; CDR3aa: CASSLYGSSTDTQYF
j_gene: TRBJ1-2; v_gene: TRBV9; abundance: few; CDR3aa: CASSVPGYGYTF
j_gene: TRBJ1-6; v_gene: TRBV2; abundance: few; CDR3aa: CASTNPGQRGSPLHF
j_gene: TRBJ1-1; v_gene: TRBV5-1; abundance: many; CDR3aa: CASSLDGTGTEAFF
j_gene: TRBJ1-6; v_gene: TRBV10-3; abundance: NA; CDR3aa: CAISLTGLNSPLHF
j_gene: TRBJ1-2; v_gene: TRBV6-1; abundance: NA; CDR3aa: CASSDLGRTLYGYTF
j_gene: TRBJ2-5; v_gene: TRBV6-1; abundance: few; CDR3aa: CASTRTANHGETQYF
j_gene: TRBJ2-2; v_gene: TRBV5-6; abundance: few; CDR3aa: CASSHWGAGGNTGELFF
j_gene: TRBJ2-1; v_gene: TRBV20-1; abundance: many; CDR3aa: CTFKRVNEQFF
j_gene: TRBJ2-5; v_gene: TRBV20-1; abundance: many; CDR3aa: CSARQETQYF
j_gene: TRBJ2-1; v_gene: TRBV6-1; abundance: many; CDR3aa: CASNLAGSNEQFF
j_gene: TRBJ1-1; v_gene: TRBV12-3/TRBV12-4; abundance: many; CDR3aa: CASSFFADSTEAFF
j_gene: TRBJ1-6; v_gene: TRBV4-1; abundance: NA; CDR3aa: CASSLQTDGFSPLHF
j_gene: TRBJ1-5; v_gene: TRBV30; abundance: NA; CDR3aa: CAWREPGQGNQPQHF
j_gene: TRBJ2-1; v_gene: TRBV18; abundance: many; CDR3aa: CASSPRDEQFF
j_gene: TRBJ2-2; v_gene: TRBV30; abundance: NA; CDR3aa: CAWSVWPGELFF
j_gene: TRBJ1-4; v_gene: TRBV18; abundance: many; CDR3aa: CASSPQQGAWEKLFF
j_gene: TRBJ2-2; v_gene: TRBV4-1; abundance: few; CDR3aa: CASSRPVTGGVGGELFF
j_gene: TRBJ2-2; v_gene: TRBV12-3/TRBV12-4; abundance: NA; CDR3aa: CASSTSGGPGELFF
j_gene: TRBJ2-2; v_gene: TRBV30; abundance: few; CDR3aa: CAWSPDQTVGELFF
j_gene: TRBJ2-3; v_gene: TRBV18; abundance: many; CDR3aa: CASSPPRDTQYF
j_gene: TRBJ2-1; v_gene: TRBV3-1; abundance: NA; CDR3aa: CASSQDTLAGTYNEQFF
j_gene: TRBJ2-6; v_gene: TRBV20-1; abundance: many; CDR3aa: CSARQQAGANVLTF
j_gene: TRBJ1-2; v_gene: TRBV3-1; abundance: NA; CDR3aa: CASSQGSIYGYTF
j_gene: TRBJ1-3; v_gene: TRBV20-1; abundance: NA; CDR3aa: CSARDYGEAGNTIYF
j_gene: TRBJ2-5; v_gene: TRBV15; abundance: few; CDR3aa: CATSRAHPGGETQYF
j_gene: TRBJ1-1; v_gene: TRBV10-3; abundance: once; CDR3aa: CAISELPNTEAFF
j_gene: TRBJ1-5; v_gene: TRBV12-3/TRBV12-4; abundance: many; CDR3aa: CASSLDRSNQPQHF
j_gene: TRBJ2-1; v_gene: TRBV3-1; abundance: many; CDR3aa: CASSPTPYSGAYNEQFF
j_gene: TRBJ2-7; v_gene: TRBV28; abundance: many; CDR3aa: CASGQVSYEQYF
j_gene: TRBJ2-7; v_gene: TRBV7-2; abundance: few; CDR3aa: CASSSEAGLAYYEQYF
j_gene: TRBJ2-3; v_gene: TRBV4-1; abundance: few; CDR3aa: CASSHPVRQSTDTQYF
j_gene: TRBJ2-2; v_gene: TRBV20-1; abundance: few; CDR3aa: CSARASGQGAGTGELFF
j_gene: TRBJ2-7; v_gene: TRBV5-1; abundance: NA; CDR3aa: CASSLAWAGGPNEQYF
j_gene: TRBJ2-1; v_gene: TRBV5-4; abundance: few; CDR3aa: CASSRTSGNGNEQFF
j_gene: TRBJ2-7; v_gene: TRBV6-1; abundance: few; CDR3aa: CASSEGEQYF